A single sample is the source of the 12 T cell receptor beta chains below, sequenced in a study of blood T cells in healthy people across ages. Combining a sample-barcoded 5' primer with a J-beta primer mix, a second PCR ran for 7 to 11 cycles. TCRdb passed the 5' RACE reads through MiXCR, listing each CDR3 protein once. The sample carries about 1.8 million distinct CDR3 sequences, about 49% recorded once. Sequenced input: blood. These receptors all come from a woman in her thirties or forties in good health.

Regarding this clonotype: One end of the junction does not line up with germline, which may come from a read error. The chain links TRBV5-1 to TRBJ2-1; 10 nucleotides line up with TRBD1. CDR3 length: 15 amino acids. Germline V gene data show CDR1 as SGHRS and CDR2 as YFSETQ. CDR3 region: CASNRDRGSSNEQFF. The CDR3 DNA reads as TGCGCCAGCAACCGGGACAGGGGCTCCTCCAATGAGCAGTTCTTC.

This clonotype appeared a few times. The chain carries TRBV20-1 and TRBJ2-3, with D possibly being TRBD2 (6 bases). CDR3 length equals 13 residues. Germline assignment: CDR1 DFQATT and CDR2 SNEGSKA (reference sequence). The ends were cut back, 6 bases at V and 2 bases at J, with 12 bases in the middle. The chain's CDR3 is CSARGVSTDTQYF. CDR3 sequence (DNA): TGCAGTGCGCGCGGGGTTTCCACAGATACGCAGTATTTT.

The chain links TRBV5-5 to TRBJ2-7, with D perhaps matching TRBD1 (5 bases). Germline assignment: CDR1 SGHKS and CDR2 YYEKEE (reference sequence). This CDR3 has 15 residues. Deletions cut 0 bases from V and 5 bases from J, with 15 bases between. CDR3 region: CASSLAWGAFHEQYF. The CDR3, as DNA: TGTGCCAGCAGCTTGGCATGGGGCGCGTTCCACGAGCAGTACTTC.

This clonotype was seen a handful of times. The chain links TRBV7-2 to TRBJ2-1; 10 bases match TRBD2. V trimming: 5 bases; J trimming: 0 bases; junction bases outside the gene matches: 10. This CDR3 comprises 18 residues. Looked up from germline, CDR1 is SGHTA and CDR2 is FQGNSA. CDR3 in amino acids: CASSRGGSGGNSYNEQFF. CDR3 DNA: TGTGCCAGCAGCCGTGGCGGTAGCGGGGGGAACTCCTACAATGAGCAGTTCTTC.

There are a few counts of this clonotype. This sequence joins TRBV7-2 and TRBJ2-1, with TRBD2 as a possible D gene (6 bases). The length of the CDR3 is 14 residues. Germline V CDR1 and CDR2: SGHTA, FQGNSA. V was cut by 0 bases and J by 6 bases, with 9 bases left in between. The CDR3 reads CASSLARLVNEQFF. For the CDR3, the DNA is TGTGCCAGCAGCTTAGCCAGACTAGTCAATGAGCAGTTCTTC.

The J gene is TRBJ2-3, the V gene TRBV20-1; the D gene is possibly TRBD2 (5 bases). The CDR3 is 11 residues long. Germline CDR1 is DFQATT and CDR2 is SNEGSKA (reference sequence). V was trimmed by 8 bases and J by 7 bases, leaving 13 bases between them. CDR3 DNA: TGCAGTAAGGGTGACGGGAATACGCAGTATTTT. It yields the protein CSKGDGNTQYF.

The J gene is TRBJ2-3, the V gene TRBV25-1, with 10 bases identical to TRBD1. Germline lookup yields CDR1 MGHDK and CDR2 SYGVNS. V lost 4 bases, J lost 5 bases, and 3 bases stayed unmatched. The CDR3 consists of 14 residues. For the CDR3, the DNA is TGTGCCAGCAGTGGTTGGACAGGGGGAGATACGCAGTATTTT. Amino acid sequence: CASSGWTGGDTQYF.

As regards this clonotype: The germline gene is not matched at one end of the junction; a read error may be the cause. V usage is TRBV4-1 and J usage is TRBJ2-5, with a tentative D call TRBD1 (6 bases). CDR1 is MGHRA, CDR2 YSYEKL, per germline. The CDR3 has 16 residues. The CDR3 protein is CASSLPAEGDQETRYF. CDR3 coding DNA: TGCGCCAGCAGCCTACCTGCTGAGGGGGACCAAGAGACCCGGTACTTC.

The chain combines TRBV28 with TRBJ2-3; D might be TRBD1 (5 bases). Trimming took 7 bases from V and 4 from J, leaving 9 bases between them. The CDR3 has 12 residues. Germline CDR1 MDHEN, CDR2 SYDVKM. CDR3 in DNA: TGTGCCAGCAACAGGCATCCAGATACGCAGTATTTT. Translation gives CASNRHPDTQYF. Variable domain in full (rest from reference TRBV28 and TRBJ2-3): DVKVTQSSRYLVKRTGEKVFLECVQDMDHENMFWYRQDPGLGLRLIYFSYDVKMKEKGDIPEGYSVSREKKERFSLILESASTNQTSMYLCASNRHPDTQYFGPGTRLTVL.

This clonotype was seen more than once but under ten times. This rearrangement joins TRBV6-5 to TRBJ1-2, with unresolved D. Trimming stripped 4 bases from V and 4 bases from J, with 13 bases between. The CDR3 has 14 residues. CDR1 MNHEY and CDR2 SVGAGI come from the germline V gene. The CDR3 DNA is TGTGCCAGCAGTTTGGGCAGAATTCCCTATGGCTACACCTTC. This gives the protein CASSLGRIPYGYTF.

The chain is built from TRBV7-2 and TRBJ2-1, with 8 bases aligning to TRBD1. The CDR3 sequence is 14 residues long. Losses at the gene ends were 4 bases for V and 12 bases for J; bases not matched to a gene: 11. Germline V gene sequence: CDR1 SGHTA, CDR2 FQGNSA. CDR3 nucleotide sequence: TGTGCCAGCAGCTCCAGACGAATAGGGACAGGGCAGTTCTTC. Translation gives CASSSRRIGTGQFF.

Only a few counts were recorded for this clonotype. The CDR3 sequence is CASSLGQGTAPGSYNSPLHF. The CDR3, as DNA: TGTGCCAGCAGTTTGGGACAGGGAACGGCGCCGGGCTCCTATAATTCACCCCTCCACTTT. V and J are TRBV12-3 or TRBV12-4 and TRBJ1-6; 9 bases fit TRBD1. Trimming cost V 3 bases and J 0 bases; bases outside gene matches: 12. The CDR3 is made up of 20 amino acids.